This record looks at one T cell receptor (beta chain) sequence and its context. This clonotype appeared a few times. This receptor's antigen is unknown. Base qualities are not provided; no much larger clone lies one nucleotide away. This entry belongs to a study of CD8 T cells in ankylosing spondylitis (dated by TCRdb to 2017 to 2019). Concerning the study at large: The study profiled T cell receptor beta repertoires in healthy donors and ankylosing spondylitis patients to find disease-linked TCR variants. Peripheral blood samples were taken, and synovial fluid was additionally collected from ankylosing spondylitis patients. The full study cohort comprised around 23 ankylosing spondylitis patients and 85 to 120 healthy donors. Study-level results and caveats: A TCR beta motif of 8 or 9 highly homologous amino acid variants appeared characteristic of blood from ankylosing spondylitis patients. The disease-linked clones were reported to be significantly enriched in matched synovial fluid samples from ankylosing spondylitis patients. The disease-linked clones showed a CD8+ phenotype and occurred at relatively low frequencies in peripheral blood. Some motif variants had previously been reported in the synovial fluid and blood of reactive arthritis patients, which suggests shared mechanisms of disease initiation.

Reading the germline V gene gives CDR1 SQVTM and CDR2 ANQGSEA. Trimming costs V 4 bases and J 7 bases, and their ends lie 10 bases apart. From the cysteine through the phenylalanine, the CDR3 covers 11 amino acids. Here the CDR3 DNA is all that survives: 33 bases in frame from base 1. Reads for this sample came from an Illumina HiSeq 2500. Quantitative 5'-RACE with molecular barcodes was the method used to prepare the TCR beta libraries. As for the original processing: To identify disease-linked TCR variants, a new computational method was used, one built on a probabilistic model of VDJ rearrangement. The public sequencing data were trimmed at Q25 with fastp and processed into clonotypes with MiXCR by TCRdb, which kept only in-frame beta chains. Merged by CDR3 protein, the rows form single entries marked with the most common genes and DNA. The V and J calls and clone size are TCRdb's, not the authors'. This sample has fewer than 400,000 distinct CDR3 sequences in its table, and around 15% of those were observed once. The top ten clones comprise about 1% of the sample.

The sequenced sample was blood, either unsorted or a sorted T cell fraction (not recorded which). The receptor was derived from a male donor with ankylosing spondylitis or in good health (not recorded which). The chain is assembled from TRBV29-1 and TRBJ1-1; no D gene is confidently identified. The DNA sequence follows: TGCAGCGTTGGGGCGGCTCTTGAAGCTTTCTTT. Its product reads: CSVGAALEAFF.